This TCR beta chain was obtained from a study of blood T cell repertoires in COVID-19. At the level of the study: Samples came from the United States, Italy and Spain, spanning acute and convalescent COVID-19. T cells, B-cell-depleted T cells, or PBMCs supplied cDNA or gDNA.

Germline CDR1 is LGHDT and CDR2 is YNNKEL (reference sequence). There are 14 residues in the CDR3. Trimming stripped 1 base from V and 7 bases from J, with 11 bases between. This clone has just one count. Profiled with immunoSEQ multiplex PCR; TCRdb holds only in-frame clones, not every one. Of about 120,000 clones listed, 85% to 90% are singletons. The material sequenced was peripheral blood. The V call is TRBV3-1 (or the pseudogene TRBV3-2), the J call TRBJ1-5; D unresolved. This clonotype was sampled from a man aged 55 to 70 with COVID-19, enrolled during active disease. The CDR3 spells CASSQGGAGQPQHF. The DNA of the CDR3 is TGTGCCAGCAGCCAAGGAGGTGCGGGACAGCCCCAGCATTTT.